The present TCR beta chain was sequenced within a study of shared clonotypes between healthy human individuals. Clones were read by immunoSEQ multiplex PCR, and TCRdb kept only the in-frame ones, dropping some. Found here are about 2.4 million clones, over 85% of them singletons; the top ten hold approximately 0.35%. A word on this clone: As yet, its antigen is unknown.

Study outcomes and limitations: Naive subsets, compared against memory subsets, generally had larger estimated richness values.

A CD45RA+ naive subset and a CD45RA-negative memory subset were split from CD4+ cells. V shed 1 base and J shed 3 bases, with 13 bases lying between them. Per germline, CDR1 LNHDA and CDR2 SQIVND (reference sequence). CDR3 length equals 15 residues. Sequenced material: naive CD4+ T cells from PBMCs. Sample subset: CD45RA+ positively selected. The chain joins TRBV19 to TRBJ2-7, with D possibly called TRBD1 or TRBD2 (7 bases each). The receptor was derived from a man younger than 35 in good health. Some clones in this sample may be carry-over from other donors' samples. CDR3 bases: TGTGCCAGTAGTATAGCAGCGGGACAGTTCTACGAGCAGTACTTC. Translation: CASSIAAGQFYEQYF.